This TCR beta chain was identified in a study of technical replicates of blood from a few donors. The repertoire was sequenced with immunoSEQ multiplex PCR; TCRdb's copy has only in-frame clones and lacks some. The repertoire holds fewer than 85,000 clones, with 90% as singletons. Sequencing used PBMCs. This receptor was obtained from a human donor in good health. Some clones in this sample may be carry-over from other donors' samples.

The CDR3 region is CATADRMETQYF. The DNA for the CDR3 is TGTGCCACAGCGGACAGGATGGAGACCCAGTACTTC. This chain connects TRBV19 to TRBJ2-5, with TRBD1 identical over 7 bases. The V and J ends lost 10 bases and 5 bases, in that order; junction bases with no gene match: 7. Germline assignment: CDR1 LNHDA and CDR2 SQIVND (reference sequence). There are 12 residues in the CDR3.